This T cell receptor beta chain came from a study of early T cells in non-severe SARS-CoV-2 infection. Study as a whole: The sequenced material was bulk RNA from unsorted whole blood, and its chains were unpaired.

Germline V gene sequence: CDR1 LNHDA, CDR2 SQIVND (reference sequence). Trimming left V 7 bases short and J 0 bases short, with 7 bases between. The CDR3 sequence is 13 residues long. This clonotype was counted between two and nine times. Antigen specificity is unknown. Individually, cDNA molecules had unique molecular identifiers attached to them. TCRdb passed the 5' RACE reads through MiXCR, listing each CDR3 protein once. The data hold 98,000 or so distinct CDR3 sequences, with over 9.5% observed a single time. Study-wide findings and caveats: Matching results from VDJdb favored anti-spike CD8 responses, leaving private and CD4 specificities undetected.

The sample in question was whole blood, obtained at baseline. The V and J genes are TRBV19 and TRBJ1-5; D ambiguous. The TCR originated in an adult who was a healthcare worker with PCR-confirmed SARS-CoV-2 infection or an uninfected control (not recorded which). The CDR3 protein is CASTPYSNQPQHF. CDR3 nucleotide sequence: TGTGCCAGTACTCCCTATAGCAATCAGCCCCAGCATTTT.